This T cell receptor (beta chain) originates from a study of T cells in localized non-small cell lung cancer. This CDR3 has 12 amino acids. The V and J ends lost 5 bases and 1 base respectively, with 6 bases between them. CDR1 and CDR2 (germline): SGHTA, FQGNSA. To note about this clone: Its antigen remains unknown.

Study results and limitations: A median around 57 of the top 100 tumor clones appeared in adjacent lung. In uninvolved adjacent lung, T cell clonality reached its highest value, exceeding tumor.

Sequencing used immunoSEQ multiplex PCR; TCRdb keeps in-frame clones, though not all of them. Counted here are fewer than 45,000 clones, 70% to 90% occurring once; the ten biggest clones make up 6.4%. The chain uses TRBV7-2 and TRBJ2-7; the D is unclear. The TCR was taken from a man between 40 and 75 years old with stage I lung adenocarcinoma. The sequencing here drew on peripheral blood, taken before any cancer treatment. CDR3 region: CASSPGSYEQYF. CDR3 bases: TGTGCCAGCAGCCCCGGATCCTACGAGCAGTACTTC.